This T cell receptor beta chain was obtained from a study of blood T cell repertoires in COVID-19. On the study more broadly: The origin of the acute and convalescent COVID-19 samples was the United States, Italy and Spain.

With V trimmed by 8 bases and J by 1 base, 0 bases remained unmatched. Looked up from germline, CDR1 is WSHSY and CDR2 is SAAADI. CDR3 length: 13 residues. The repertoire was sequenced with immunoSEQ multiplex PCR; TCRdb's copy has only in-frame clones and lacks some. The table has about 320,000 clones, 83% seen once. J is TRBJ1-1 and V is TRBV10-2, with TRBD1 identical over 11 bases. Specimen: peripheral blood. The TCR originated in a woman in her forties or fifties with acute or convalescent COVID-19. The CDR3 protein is CASGTGGNTEAFF. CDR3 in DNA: TGCGCCAGCGGGACAGGGGGGAACACTGAAGCTTTCTTT.